Reported below is one T cell receptor (beta chain). V gave up 3 bases and J gave up 2 bases, with 8 bases separating them. CDR1 PRHDT and CDR2 FYEKMQ come from the germline V gene (reference sequence). CDR3 length: 13 residues. The entry originates in a study of CD8 T cells in Susac syndrome. The RNA input was roughly 0.5 to 1 ug, and it was reverse transcribed with random hexamers. Multiplex PCR with immunoSEQ amplified the TCR beta CDR3 across 54 Vbeta and 13 Jbeta. MiXCR was run by TCRdb on the immunoSEQ multiplex PCR reads, yielding one entry per CDR3 protein. The repertoire holds hundreds of thousands of distinct CDR3 sequences, with about 82% as singletons. Stable or active relapsing-remitting multiple sclerosis, untreated and meeting revised McDonald criteria, defined the controls. TEMRA cells were FACS-enriched, with CD8+ and CD4+ T cells isolated negatively.

Input material: CD8+ T cells from PBMCs. The sequence came from a human donor with multiple sclerosis. The chain joins TRBV13 to TRBJ2-7, with D unresolved. CDR3 residues: CASSFMETYEQYF. The CDR3 DNA follows: TGTGCCAGCAGCTTCATGGAGACCTACGAGCAGTACTTC.